A single sample is the source of the 14 T cell receptor beta chains below, sequenced in a study of T-cell memory formation after mild COVID-19. TCRdb re-called the 5' RACE reads with MiXCR, one entry per CDR3 protein. Among roughly 280,000 distinct CDR3 sequences listed, around 8% were seen once. Input material: PBMCs or a T cell subset sorted from them (not recorded which). These receptors were collected from a man younger than 35 who had mild COVID-19 (a few samples of this study predate the infection). Cell type and time point are not known.

This clonotype came up a few times. V and J are TRBV5-5 and TRBJ2-7; D is perhaps TRBD1 (6 bases). Trimming left V 4 bases short and J 6 bases short, with 14 bases between. Germline CDR1 reads SGHKS; CDR2 reads YYEKEE (reference sequence). The CDR3 covers 13 residues. CDR3 region: CASSPTTGGEQYV. DNA for the CDR3: TGTGCCAGCAGCCCAACGACAGGCGGCGAGCAGTACGTC.

The chain joins TRBV4-1 to TRBJ2-7, with TRBD2 identical over 12 bases. The CDR3 is made up of 17 amino acids. Germline CDR1 reads MGHRA; CDR2 reads YSYEKL. The V segment lost 0 bases and the J segment 6 bases; nucleotides outside the gene matches: 9. CDR3 in amino acids: CASSQDSASGGATEQYF. As DNA, the CDR3 is TGCGCCAGCAGCCAAGATTCGGCTAGCGGGGGGGCAACCGAGCAGTACTTC.

This clonotype was observed a few times. The chain recombines TRBV6-5 with TRBJ1-4; weak D call: TRBD1 (5 bases). V was clipped by 4 bases and J by 8 bases, with 17 bases between them. CDR1 is MNHEY, CDR2 SVGAGI, per germline. The CDR3 extends over 15 amino acids. The CDR3 reads CASSLGGGAREKLFF. CDR3 in DNA: TGTGCCAGCAGTTTGGGCGGAGGGGCTCGGGAAAAACTGTTTTTT.

This clonotype was counted a few times. The chain links TRBV11-2 to TRBJ1-5; D may be TRBD1 (5 bases). The CDR3 covers 15 residues. CDR1 and CDR2 from the germline V gene are SGHAT and FQNNGV. V was trimmed by 5 bases and J by 6 bases, leaving 17 bases between them. CDR3 protein: CASSPRQWRGQPQHF. CDR3 nucleotide sequence: TGTGCCAGCAGCCCGAGACAGTGGCGAGGTCAGCCCCAGCATTTT.

V and J are TRBV28 and TRBJ2-2; either TRBD1 or TRBD2 may fit D (6 bases each). Germline V lookup: CDR1 MDHEN, CDR2 SYDVKM. The CDR3 covers 14 residues. Between the trimmed V and J ends, which lost 3 bases and 6 bases, there was a span of 11 bases. For the CDR3, the DNA is TGTGCCAGCAGTTTTCCGGGGGCCCCCGGGGAGCTGTTTTTT. Translating it yields CASSFPGAPGELFF.

This clonotype occurred a few times. The V call is TRBV6-2 or TRBV6-3, the J call TRBJ2-3; no firm D call. Germline CDR1 is MNHEY and CDR2 is SVGEGT. V dropped 0 bases and J dropped 0 bases, with 7 bases sitting between them. This CDR3 contains 15 residues. CDR3 in amino acids: CASSYSVSSTDTQYF. DNA of the CDR3: TGTGCCAGCAGTTACTCGGTCAGTAGCACAGATACGCAGTATTTT.

The chain uses TRBV2 and TRBJ1-4, with no clear D. Germline CDR1 reads SNHLY; CDR2 reads FYNNEI. The CDR3 is made up of 14 amino acids. V was pared by 4 bases and J by 4 bases, with 10 bases between. The CDR3 DNA is TGTGCCAGCAGTGGAGGCAGGATTAATGAAAAACTGTTTTTT. It codes for CASSGGRINEKLFF.

In this sample, this clonotype turned up a few times. The rearrangement links TRBV7-9 to TRBJ2-2; D unclear. V was cut by 4 bases and J by 2 bases, with 17 bases left in between. The CDR3 loop spans 17 amino acids. Germline V gives CDR1 SEHNR, CDR2 FQNEAQ (reference sequence). The CDR3 sequence is CASSSPLDPVNTGELFF. As DNA, the CDR3 is TGTGCCAGCAGCTCGCCCCTAGACCCGGTAAACACCGGGGAGCTGTTTTTT.

This clonotype turned up a few times. The chain couples TRBV11-2 to TRBJ2-2; D ambiguous. The CDR3 covers 15 residues. V dropped 6 bases and J dropped 1 base, with 12 bases sitting between them. CDR1 and CDR2 from the germline V gene are SGHAT and FQNNGV. The CDR3 sequence is CASRFSRLNTGELFF. As DNA, the CDR3 is TGTGCCAGCAGGTTCTCCCGATTGAACACCGGGGAGCTGTTTTTT. Full variable domain (outside the CDR3, taken from reference TRBV11-2 and TRBJ2-2): EAGVAQSPRYKIIEKRQSVAFWCNPISGHATLYWYQQILGQGPKLLIQFQNNGVVDDSQLPKDRFSAERLKGVDSTLKIQPAKLEDSAVYLCASRFSRLNTGELFFGEGSRLTVL.

This clonotype was seen repeatedly, ten times or more. The chain employs TRBV5-6 and TRBJ2-7, with D hard to call. This CDR3 region has 12 residues. The germline gives CDR1 SGHDT, CDR2 YYEEEE. The V gene lost 4 bases and the J gene lost 5 bases, with 10 bases spanning the gap. DNA for the CDR3: TGTGCCAGCAGCCCCGGTCAGGACGAGCAGTACTTC. Translated, it gives CASSPGQDEQYF.

The chain couples TRBV20-1 to TRBJ2-1, with a possible D match to TRBD2 (5 bases). This CDR3 has 15 residues. The V and J ends lost 5 bases and 10 bases respectively, with 24 bases between them. CDR1 DFQATT and CDR2 SNEGSKA come from the germline V gene (reference sequence). CDR3 coding DNA: TGCAGTGCTGGAGGCCTAAGCACGGGTAGTAGCGAGCAGTTCTTC. Protein sequence: CSAGGLSTGSSEQFF.

V usage is TRBV6-1 and J usage is TRBJ1-1; 8 nucleotides match TRBD1. Looked up from germline, CDR1 is MNHNS and CDR2 is SASEGT. CDR3 size: 15 residues. With V trimmed by 2 bases and J by 5 bases, 7 bases remained unmatched. CDR3 nucleotide sequence: TGTGCCAGCAGTGAATATAGGACAGGGATTACTGAAGCTTTCTTT. Protein product: CASSEYRTGITEAFF.

The J gene is TRBJ1-2, the V gene TRBV12-3 or TRBV12-4; TRBD1 might be the D (5 bases). CDR3 length: 15 amino acids. With 5 bases removed from V and 6 bases from J, the gap between germline ends came to 19 bases. The CDR3 DNA sequence: TGTGCCAGCAGTCCGGGGGGAGGGGAGAGGAATGGCTACACCTTC. Protein sequence: CASSPGGGERNGYTF.

This clonotype was counted ten times or more. The chain carries TRBV7-2 and TRBJ1-5, with D hard to call. The CDR3 has 15 amino acids. Germline V gene data show CDR1 as SGHTA and CDR2 as FQGNSA. V was cut by 3 bases and J by 5 bases, with 14 bases left in between. CDR3 amino acids: CASSLLGRTDQPQHF. CDR3 in DNA: TGTGCCAGCAGCTTGTTGGGCAGGACCGATCAGCCCCAGCATTTT.